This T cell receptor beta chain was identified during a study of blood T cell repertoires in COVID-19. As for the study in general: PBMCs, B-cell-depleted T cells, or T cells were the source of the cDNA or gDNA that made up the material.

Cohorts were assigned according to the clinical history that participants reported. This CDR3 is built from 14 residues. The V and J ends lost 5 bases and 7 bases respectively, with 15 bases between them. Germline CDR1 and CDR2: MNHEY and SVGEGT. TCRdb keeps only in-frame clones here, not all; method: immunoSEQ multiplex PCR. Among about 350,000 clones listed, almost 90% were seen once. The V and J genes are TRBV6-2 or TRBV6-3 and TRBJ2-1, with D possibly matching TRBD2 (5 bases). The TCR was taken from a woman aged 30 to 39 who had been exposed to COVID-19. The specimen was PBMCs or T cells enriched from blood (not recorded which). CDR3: CASSLRPSRNEQFF. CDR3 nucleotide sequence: TGTGCCAGCAGTCTACGGCCTAGCAGGAATGAGCAGTTCTTC.